One sample yielded the 10 T cell receptor beta chains listed below, sequenced in a study of T cells in Graves' hyperthyroidism and ophthalmopathy. What was amplified from RNA transcripts were TCR beta CDR3 regions. With the HTBI primer set, the TCR CDR3 went through a first round of RT-PCR. TCRdb processed the multiplex PCR reads anew with MiXCR; each CDR3 protein has one entry. This table has about 350,000 distinct CDR3 sequences, roughly a sixth appearing once. Sequenced input: blood. The receptors shown here come from a woman aged 25 to 39 with Graves' hyperthyroidism that later progressed to Graves' ophthalmopathy.

A few counts support this clonotype. V gene TRBV2 combines with J gene TRBJ2-7, with 7 bases lining up with TRBD2. V gave up 6 bases and J gave up 2 bases; unmatched junction bases: 7. The length of the CDR3 is 14 residues. From germline, CDR1 is SNHLY and CDR2 FYNNEI. As DNA, the CDR3 is TGTGCCAGCAGATGGCGGGAGACAACCTACGAGCAGTACTTC. Translation: CASRWRETTYEQYF.

This clonotype was counted ten times or more. The gene calls are TRBV27 and TRBJ2-7, with D perhaps TRBD2 (6 bases). Trimming stripped 4 bases from V and 7 bases from J, with 14 bases between. This CDR3 contains 13 residues. CDR1 is MNHEY, CDR2 SMNVEV, per germline (reference sequence). The CDR3 bases are TGTGCCAGCAGTTCCCCGGGGGTGCGTGAGCAGTACTTC. Amino acid sequence: CASSSPGVREQYF.

This clonotype was detected many times. The chain has TRBV2 and TRBJ2-2; D gene ambiguous. The CDR3 is 14 residues long. CDR1 and CDR2 (germline): SNHLY, FYNNEI. Deletions cut 5 bases from V and 6 bases from J, with 13 bases between. CDR3 DNA sequence: TGTGCCAGCAGTAAAGAATTAAGGGCCGGGGAGCTGTTTTTT. As protein: CASSKELRAGELFF.

This clonotype occurred many times. This chain uses TRBV7-9 with TRBJ2-2; D remains unclear. Trimming took 1 base from V and 0 from J, leaving 3 bases between them. The germline CDR1 and CDR2 sequences are SEHNR and FQNEAQ (reference sequence). The CDR3 covers 14 residues. The CDR3 region is CASSLEANTGELFF. The CDR3 DNA is TGTGCCAGCAGCTTAGAGGCGAACACCGGGGAGCTGTTTTTT.

This clonotype was observed at least ten times. The V call is TRBV28, the J call TRBJ1-4; tentatively, D is TRBD1 (6 bases). The CDR3 is made up of 16 amino acids. Per germline, CDR1 MDHEN and CDR2 SYDVKM. Trimming stripped 2 bases from V and 3 bases from J, with 13 bases between. CDR3 sequence reads: CASSLTRGLANEKLFF. The CDR3 DNA sequence: TGTGCCAGCAGTTTAACCAGGGGTTTAGCTAATGAAAAACTGTTTTTT.

This clonotype was counted at least ten times. The genes are TRBV11-2 and TRBJ2-3, with 15 bases fitting TRBD2. The CDR3 totals 17 residues. CDR1 is SGHAT, CDR2 FQNNGV, per germline. V lost 0 bases and J lost 6; bases outside the gene matches: 4. CDR3 residues: CASSLDLGLAGGDTQYF. The CDR3 DNA sequence: TGTGCCAGCAGCTTAGATCTCGGACTAGCGGGAGGGGATACGCAGTATTTT.

This clonotype showed up just a few times. The chain links TRBV20-1 to TRBJ1-2; no reliable D call. The CDR3 extends over 13 amino acids. Deletions cut 1 base from V and 5 bases from J, with 11 bases between. The germline V gene encodes CDR1 DFQATT and CDR2 SNEGSKA (reference sequence). In DNA form, the CDR3 reads TGCAGTGCTAGAGCTTCGACGGATTATGGCTACACCTTC. Protein: CSARASTDYGYTF.

This clonotype appeared many times. The CDR3 here is CASSPYDTQYF. As DNA, the CDR3 is TGTGCCAGCAGCCCATATGATACGCAGTATTTT. The chain carries TRBV11-2 and TRBJ2-3; D is unclear. Trimming left V 5 bases short and J 6 bases short, with 6 bases between. The CDR3 length is 11 residues. CDR1 and CDR2 (germline): SGHAT, FQNNGV.

Details on this clonotype: It may be a read error: a sequence one base away is much more abundant. V usage is TRBV5-1 and J usage is TRBJ1-1; D is uncertain. Germline CDR1 SGHRS, CDR2 YFSETQ. The CDR3 totals 14 residues. CDR3 amino acids: CASTREGFDTDAFF. The CDR3 DNA is TGCGCCAGCACCCGGGAGGGATTCGACACTGACGCTTTCTTT. Full variable domain (remainder filled in from reference TRBV5-1 and TRBJ1-1): KAGVTQTPRYLIKTRGQQVTLSCSPISGHRSVSWYQQTPGQGLQFLFEYFSETQRNKGNFPGRFSGRQFSNSRSEMNVSTLELGDSALYLCASTREGFDTDAFFGQGTRLTVV.

This clonotype was counted a few times. The chain links TRBV4-2 to TRBJ2-1; no definite D call. Germline V CDR1 and CDR2: LGHNA, YNFKEQ. V was shortened by 0 bases and J by 2 bases, with 11 bases between the two germline ends. There are 16 residues in the CDR3. CDR3 loop: CASSQDPHGAYNEQFF. The CDR3 nucleotides are TGTGCCAGCAGCCAAGACCCTCACGGAGCCTACAATGAGCAGTTCTTC.